One and the same sample provided the 20 T cell receptor beta chains below, sequenced in a study of blood T cells in healthy people across ages. Using a J-beta primer mix together with a sample-barcoded 5' primer, a second PCR was run for about 7 to 12 cycles. TCRdb re-called the 5' RACE reads through MiXCR, storing one row per CDR3 protein. Of 600,000 to 850,000 distinct CDR3 sequences detected, roughly 45% appear once; the ten largest clones hold 20% to 25%. Material for sequencing was blood. All receptors come from a woman aged 60-75 years in good health.

This clonotype was seen a handful of times. The rearrangement links TRBV4-2 to TRBJ2-1, with 11 bases fitting TRBD2. CDR3 size: 15 residues. Per the germline V gene, CDR1 is LGHNA and CDR2 is YNFKEQ. The V and J ends lost 0 bases and 6 bases, in that order; junction bases with no gene match: 1. This CDR3 reads CASSQDSGRANEQFF. The CDR3 DNA is TGTGCCAGCAGCCAAGATAGCGGGAGGGCCAATGAGCAGTTCTTC.

The genes are TRBV23-1 and TRBJ2-7; a weak D match, TRBD2 (6 bases). TRBV23-1 is an ORF, and what it does is uncertain. Trimming removed 0 bases from V and 5 bases from J, with 23 bases in between. CDR3 length: 18 amino acids. The CDR3 region is CASSQSGVVREIGNEQYF. DNA for the CDR3: TGCGCCAGCAGTCAATCAGGCGTTGTCCGGGAGATCGGGAACGAGCAGTACTTC.

This clonotype was seen many times. The rearrangement links TRBV7-2 to TRBJ2-3, with 10 bases that match TRBD2. The CDR3 covers 15 residues. The V gene end was trimmed by 2 bases and the J gene end by 2 bases; junction bases not matched to a gene: 1. The V gene's germline CDR1 is SGHTA and CDR2 FQGNSA. The DNA for the CDR3 is TGTGCCAGCAGCTTAACTAGCGGGGACACAGATACGCAGTATTTT. It translates to CASSLTSGDTDTQYF.

Comment on this clonotype: With a much larger clone just one base away, this may be a read error. For the CDR3, the DNA is TGTGCCAGCAGTGCGGGACAGGAAGGGAATGAGCAGTACTTC. As protein: CASSAGQEGNEQYF. The genes are TRBV6-6 and TRBJ2-5; 8 bases are a match to TRBD1. Germline V gene lookup returns CDR1 MNHNY and CDR2 SVGAGI (reference sequence). V shed 5 bases, J shed 11 bases, and the junction held 13 bases outside the gene matches. This CDR3 is 14 amino acids long.

This clonotype was counted between two and nine times. This chain uses TRBV7-3 with TRBJ2-1, with 9 bases fitting TRBD1. V was clipped by 8 bases and J by 1 base; unmatched bases: 9. This CDR3 region has 16 residues. The germline CDR1 and CDR2 sequences are SGHTA and FQGTGA. The CDR3 loop reads CASSRTGDVSYNEQFF. The CDR3 nucleotides read TGTGCCAGCTCGCGGACAGGGGATGTTTCCTACAATGAGCAGTTCTTC.

Regarding this clonotype: A much larger clone sits a single nucleotide away, making a read error possible. The chain carries TRBV5-1 and TRBJ2-3, with a possible D match to TRBD2 (5 bases). The germline V gene encodes CDR1 SGHRS and CDR2 YFSETQ. The CDR3 loop spans 15 amino acids. The CDR3 coding sequence is TGCGCCAGCAGCTTGGATCCGGGGAGCACAGATACGCTGTATTTT. This translates into CASSLDPGSTDTLYF.

This clonotype was counted a single time. The chain has TRBV12-3 or TRBV12-4 and TRBJ2-4, with 10 nucleotides matching TRBD2. The closer fit of TRBJ2-7 to the DNA end suggests the J call may be wrong. This CDR3 has 14 amino acids. CDR3 sequence reads: CASSLSSGSFEQYF. In DNA, the CDR3 is TGTGCCAGCAGTTTGTCTAGCGGGAGTTTCGAGCAGTACTTC.

This rearrangement joins TRBV5-1 to TRBJ2-5; 8 nucleotides match TRBD2. TRBJ2-7 matches the DNA end more closely, so the J call is doubtful. Per germline, CDR1 SGHRS and CDR2 YFSETQ. The CDR3 loop spans 14 amino acids. CDR3 amino acids: CASSLGPAGGEQYF. The CDR3 DNA reads TGCGCCAGCAGCTTGGGACCGGCGGGGGGCGAGCAGTACTTC.

The chain employs TRBV12-5 and TRBJ2-1, with 9 nucleotides matching TRBD2. V gave up 9 bases and J gave up 3 bases; unmatched junction bases: 15. The germline V gene encodes CDR1 LGHNT and CDR2 FRNRAP. The CDR3 contains 17 residues. The CDR3 bases are TGTGCTAGCGAAGCGGGAGGAACCTCCTCAGTCTACAATGAGCAGTTCTTC. Translating gives CASEAGGTSSVYNEQFF. Drawing the rest from reference TRBV12-5 and TRBJ2-1, the complete variable domain is DARVTQTPRHKVTEMGQEVTMRCQPILGHNTVFWYRQTMMQGLELLAYFRNRAPLDDSGMPKDRFSAEMPDATLATLKIQPSEPRDSAVYFCASEAGGTSSVYNEQFFGPGTRLTVL.

A few counts support this clonotype. V is TRBV27 and J is TRBJ1-6, with 8 bases matching TRBD1. The CDR3 has 15 residues. The germline gives CDR1 MNHEY, CDR2 SMNVEV (reference sequence). Trimming removed 5 bases from V and 14 bases from J; junction bases left unmatched: 14. CDR3: CASSTRTGRPGALHF. CDR3 sequence (DNA): TGTGCCAGCAGTACCCGGACAGGGCGTCCCGGGGCCCTCCACTTT.

This clonotype was observed a few times. The J gene is TRBJ2-5, the V gene TRBV2; D is uncertain. The V end was cut by 2 bases, the J end by 5 bases, with 9 bases between. Germline lookup yields CDR1 SNHLY and CDR2 FYNNEI. CDR3 length: 13 residues. CDR3 sequence reads: CASSESRPETQYF. Written as DNA, the CDR3 is TGTGCCAGCAGTGAATCCAGGCCGGAGACCCAGTACTTC.

The chain couples TRBV7-2 to TRBJ2-3; no clear D gene. V gave up 0 bases and J gave up 3 bases, with 7 bases separating them. In germline, CDR1 is SGHTA, CDR2 FQGNSA. The CDR3 consists of 14 residues. The CDR3 sequence is CASSLAHFTDTQYF. Here the CDR3 DNA reads TGTGCCAGCAGCTTAGCGCACTTTACAGATACGCAGTATTTT.

There are a few counts of this clonotype. J is TRBJ2-3 and V is TRBV12-3 or TRBV12-4; 7 bases are shared with TRBD1. The CDR3 runs to 12 residues. V was pared by 8 bases and J by 3 bases, with 2 bases of the junction left unmatched. CDR3 in DNA: TGTGCCAGCGAGGGGGCTACAGATACGCAGTATTTT. Protein product: CASEGATDTQYF.

A remark on this clonotype: A much larger clone differs from this one at a single base, so this may be a read error. As DNA, the CDR3 is TGTGCCAGCAGCCCGACTACCGGGAGCACAGATACGCAGTATTTT. Its translation is CASSPTTGSTDTQYF. The chain employs TRBV9 and TRBJ2-3; D might be TRBD2 (5 bases). The CDR3 spans 15 residues. The V gene lost 4 bases and the J gene lost 0 bases, with 12 bases spanning the gap. Germline CDR1 is SGDLS and CDR2 is YYNGEE.

This clonotype has only a few counts. The J gene is TRBJ2-1, the V gene TRBV29-1; 8 bases fit TRBD1. The CDR3 runs to 16 residues. With 0 bases clipped from V and 5 bases from J, the junction kept 9 bases outside the gene matches. CDR1 SQVTM and CDR2 ANQGSEA come from the germline V gene. CDR3 coding DNA: TGCAGCGTTGAAGATCTCAGGGGGCCCCGAAACAATGAGCAGTTCTTC. It is translated as CSVEDLRGPRNNEQFF.

Comment on this clonotype: A clone one base away is much larger, so this may be a read error. This chain uses TRBV3-1 with TRBJ2-5; no definite D call. Germline V gives CDR1 LGHDT, CDR2 YNNKEL (reference sequence). The CDR3 has 13 amino acids. Trimming shortened V by 2 bases and J by 11 bases, and 15 bases separated the two germline ends. DNA of the CDR3: TGTGCCAGCAGCCAATCAGACGTGGATGAGCAGTACTTC. Residues: CASSQSDVDEQYF.

V is TRBV20-1 and J is TRBJ2-1, with 8 bases identical to TRBD1. Germline V gene sequence: CDR1 DFQATT, CDR2 SNEGSKA (reference sequence). The ends lost 2 bases at V and 4 bases at J; junction bases unmatched: 10. The CDR3 covers 16 residues. CDR3 residues: CSARPRTGSDYNEQFF. CDR3 DNA sequence: TGCAGTGCTAGACCCAGGACAGGGTCAGATTACAATGAGCAGTTCTTC.

Notes on this clonotype: This may arise from a read error, as a much more abundant clone is one base away. The chain links TRBV20-1 to TRBJ2-3; TRBD2 matches 8 bases. Germline-derived CDR1 and CDR2 are DFQATT and SNEGSKA (reference sequence). The V gene end was trimmed by 5 bases and the J gene end by 1 base; junction bases not matched to a gene: 8. This CDR3 is built from 15 residues. In DNA form, the CDR3 reads TGCAGTGCTCGGACAGCGGGAGAGGGCACAGATACGCAGTATTTT. It encodes CSARTAGEGTDTQYF.

Only one count was recorded for this clonotype. This clone may be a read error of a much larger clone one base away. The chain combines TRBV4-2 with TRBJ2-4, with a weak D call TRBD2 (5 bases). The J call is in doubt because the DNA end fits TRBJ2-7 better. The V gene's germline CDR1 is LGHNA and CDR2 YNFKEQ. This CDR3 comprises 18 residues. CDR3 region: CAGSQAAGPKGKWDEQYF. The CDR3 bases are TGTGCCGGCAGCCAAGCGGCGGGCCCTAAAGGGAAGTGGGACGAGCAGTACTTC.

About this clonotype itself: This may be a read error, as it is one base from a much larger clone. V usage is TRBV7-7 and J usage is TRBJ2-1, with D hard to call. This CDR3 comprises 13 residues. The germline V gene encodes CDR1 SSHAT and CDR2 FNYEAQ (reference sequence). The CDR3 bases are TGTGCTAGCAGCTTAGGCTCTATGGGTGAGCAGTTCTTC. Amino acid sequence: CASSLGSMGEQFF.